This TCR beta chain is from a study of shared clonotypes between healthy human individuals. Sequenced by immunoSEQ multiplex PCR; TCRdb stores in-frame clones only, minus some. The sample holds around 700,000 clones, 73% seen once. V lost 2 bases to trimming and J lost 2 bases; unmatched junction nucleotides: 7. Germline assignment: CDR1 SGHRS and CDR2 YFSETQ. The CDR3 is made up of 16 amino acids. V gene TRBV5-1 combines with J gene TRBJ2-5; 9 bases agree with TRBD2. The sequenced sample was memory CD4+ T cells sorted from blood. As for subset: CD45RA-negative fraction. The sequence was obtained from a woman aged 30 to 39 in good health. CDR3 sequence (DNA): TGCGCCAGCAGCTTAAGCGGGAGGACGATACAAGAGACCCAGTACTTC. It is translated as CASSLSGRTIQETQYF.